Presented here are 17 T cell receptor beta chains from one specimen sequenced in a study of CD8 T cells in ankylosing spondylitis. Antigens for these TCRs are unknown. TCRdb reprocessed the 5' RACE reads via MiXCR and lists one record per CDR3 protein. Here the sample spans about 480,000 distinct CDR3 sequences, about a sixth being singletons. Regarding the study as a whole: Several highly homologous variants made up a TCR beta motif, and this motif appeared characteristic of ankylosing spondylitis blood.

Sequenced sample: blood, either unsorted or a sorted T cell fraction (not recorded which). These receptors were taken from a male donor with ankylosing spondylitis.

This clonotype was recorded a few times. The chain employs TRBV2 and TRBJ2-3; 13 bases align to TRBD2. Trimming at V came to 8 bases and at J to 1 base, leaving 0 bases not matched to a gene. The germline V gene encodes CDR1 SNHLY and CDR2 FYNNEI. There are 14 residues in the CDR3. The CDR3 DNA reads TGTGCCAGCGGGACTAGCGGGGGCACAGATACGCAGTATTTT. Translated, it gives CASGTSGGTDTQYF.

This clonotype was detected a few times. The rearrangement uses TRBV6-5 and TRBJ2-2; D is ambiguous. Trimming took 2 bases from V and 2 from J, leaving 9 bases between them. CDR3 length: 15 amino acids. Germline CDR1 reads MNHEY; CDR2 reads SVGAGI. CDR3: CASSYGDGNTGELFF. The CDR3 nucleotides are TGTGCCAGCAGTTACGGAGACGGAAACACCGGGGAGCTGTTTTTT.

This clonotype occurred a few times. This chain links TRBV27 with TRBJ2-5, with 7 bases fitting TRBD2. V lost 4 bases, J lost 5 bases, and 19 bases stayed unmatched. This CDR3 is 18 amino acids long. The V gene's germline CDR1 is MNHEY and CDR2 SMNVEV (reference sequence). CDR3 residues: CASSSRPTSSGSMETQYF. Here the CDR3 DNA reads TGTGCCAGCAGTTCTCGACCGACTAGCTCCGGGAGTATGGAGACCCAGTACTTC.

This clonotype came up many times. This chain uses TRBV4-3 with TRBJ1-1; no firm D call. This CDR3 is 15 amino acids long. Germline V CDR1 and CDR2: LGHNA, YSLEER. V was shortened by 1 base and J by 3 bases, with 12 bases between the two germline ends. The CDR3 DNA follows: TGCGCCAGCAGCCAAGTGGTCCACGTGGACACTGAAGCTTTCTTT. It specifies CASSQVVHVDTEAFF.

Only a few counts were recorded for this clonotype. The V call is TRBV28, the J call TRBJ2-7, with TRBD1 identical over 9 bases. Trimming took 5 bases from V and 3 from J; bases not matched to a gene: 8. CDR1 MDHEN and CDR2 SYDVKM come from the germline V gene. This CDR3 region has 15 residues. The CDR3, as DNA: TGTGCCAGCAGTGCCACCGGGACAGGGAACTACGAGCAGTACTTC. This codes for CASSATGTGNYEQYF.

The table lists this clonotype with a few counts. The chain joins TRBV5-5 to TRBJ2-3; either TRBD1 or TRBD2 may supply D (7 bases each). The CDR3 extends over 15 amino acids. Germline V lookup: CDR1 SGHKS, CDR2 YYEKEE (reference sequence). The V gene lost 4 bases and the J gene lost 1 base, with 13 bases spanning the gap. The CDR3, as DNA: TGTGCCAGCAGCCCTCAGGGGGGGGGCACAGATACGCAGTATTTT. Amino acids: CASSPQGGGTDTQYF.

This clonotype was seen a handful of times. The genes are TRBV30 and TRBJ1-2, with D unresolved. V dropped 3 bases and J dropped 7 bases, with 12 bases sitting between them. CDR3 length: 12 amino acids. From germline, CDR1 is GTSNPN and CDR2 SVGIG (reference sequence). The CDR3 sequence is CAWSGQWSGYTF. In DNA form, the CDR3 reads TGTGCCTGGAGCGGGCAGTGGAGTGGCTACACCTTC. Using reference TRBV30 and TRBJ1-2 for the parts outside the CDR3, the full variable domain is SQTIHQWPATLVQPVGSPLSLECTVEGTSNPNLYWYRQAAGRGLQLLFYSVGIGQISSEVPQNLSASRPQDRQFILSSKKLLLSDSGFYLCAWSGQWSGYTFGSGTRLTVV.

V usage is TRBV30 and J usage is TRBJ2-7; D is undetermined. Per germline, CDR1 GTSNPN and CDR2 SVGIG (reference sequence). The CDR3 sequence is 12 residues long. Trimming stripped 0 bases from V and 7 bases from J, with 10 bases between. The CDR3 DNA reads as TGTGCCTGGAGTGTAGAAGGCTGGGAGCAGTACTTC. Encoded protein: CAWSVEGWEQYF.

This chain links TRBV6-2 or TRBV6-3 with TRBJ2-5, with D perhaps being TRBD1 or TRBD2 (7 bases each). The germline V and J ends were trimmed by 2 bases and 3 bases, with 22 bases remaining between them. From germline, CDR1 is MNHEY and CDR2 SVGEGT. CDR3 size: 18 residues. In DNA form, the CDR3 reads TGTGCCAGCAGTTACCATGGGGGAGCGGGACAGTTAAAAGAGACCCAGTACTTC. This codes for CASSYHGGAGQLKETQYF.

This rearrangement joins TRBV29-1 to TRBJ2-3; 9 bases fit TRBD2. V was clipped by 5 bases and J by 2 bases; unmatched bases: 2. Per the germline V gene, CDR1 is SQVTM and CDR2 is ANQGSEA. CDR3 length equals 13 residues. The CDR3 sequence: CSVSGRPTDTQYF. DNA of the CDR3: TGCAGCGTTAGCGGGAGGCCCACAGATACGCAGTATTTT.

The chain links TRBV5-1 to TRBJ2-3; the match to TRBD2 covers 7 bases. CDR1 SGHRS and CDR2 YFSETQ come from the germline V gene. The CDR3 consists of 15 residues. V was pared by 5 bases and J by 0 bases, with 6 bases of the junction left unmatched. The CDR3 nucleotides are TGCGCCAGCAGGTCTACTAGCGCCAGCACAGATACGCAGTATTTT. This codes for CASRSTSASTDTQYF.

This sequence joins TRBV20-1 and TRBJ2-1; 10 positions match TRBD1. V lost 6 bases and J lost 3; bases outside the gene matches: 5. CDR1 is DFQATT and CDR2 is SNEGSKA in the germline V gene (reference sequence). This CDR3 comprises 14 residues. CDR3 amino acids: CSATDRGIYNEQFF. The CDR3 nucleotides are TGCAGTGCCACGGACAGGGGGATCTACAATGAGCAGTTCTTC.

This clonotype occurred many times. The chain joins TRBV7-2 to TRBJ1-2, with 8 bases lining up with TRBD1. Germline values: CDR1 SGHTA, CDR2 FQGNSA. The CDR3 consists of 14 residues. Trimming cost V 1 base and J 2 bases; bases outside gene matches: 0. DNA of the CDR3: TGTGCCAGCAGCTTAGGGGACAGGAACTATGGCTACACCTTC. The encoded protein is CASSLGDRNYGYTF.

This clonotype was observed a few times. V gene TRBV2 combines with J gene TRBJ1-1, with D possibly TRBD1 on 6 matching bases. Trimming cost V 7 bases and J 5 bases, with 20 bases left between them. This CDR3 spans 15 amino acids. CDR1 and CDR2 (germline): SNHLY, FYNNEI. The CDR3 region has the DNA TGTGCCAGCAATTACGGCGGGGGGCGCCGAACTGAAGCTTTCTTT. Translated: CASNYGGGRRTEAFF.

The gene calls are TRBV7-9 and TRBJ1-6; TRBD1 aligns across 7 bases. CDR3 length equals 16 residues. The V and J ends lost 5 bases and 7 bases, in that order; junction bases with no gene match: 11. From germline, CDR1 is SEHNR and CDR2 FQNEAQ (reference sequence). The CDR3 loop is CASSSLRGQRNSPLHF. DNA of the CDR3: TGTGCCAGCAGCAGCCTGCGGGGACAGAGGAATTCACCCCTCCACTTT.

This chain connects TRBV7-2 to TRBJ2-4; TRBD2 matches at 9 bases. The junction had 7 bases not matched to a gene; V was cut back by 2 bases and J by 8 bases. There are 15 residues in the CDR3. The germline V gene has CDR1 SGHTA and CDR2 FQGNSA. In DNA, the CDR3 is TGTGCCAGCAGCTTAATGGCGGGGGGGCCTCACATTCAGTACTTC. Amino acid sequence: CASSLMAGGPHIQYF.

The chain has TRBV28 and TRBJ2-4; D might be TRBD2 (5 bases). Germline CDR1 reads MDHEN; CDR2 reads SYDVKM. There are 13 residues in the CDR3. V was shortened by 6 bases and J by 11 bases, with 17 bases between the two germline ends. Here the CDR3 DNA reads TGTGCCAGCAGCCGTCTAGCCGACCGCTTTCAGTACTTC. Translated, it gives CASSRLADRFQYF.